The 20 T cell receptor beta chains in this list originate from one sample, sequenced in a study of a mutant IDH1 vaccine in newly diagnosed glioma. These TCRs' antigens remain unknown. Method: immunoSEQ multiplex PCR; TCRdb's copy keeps in-frame clones and lacks some. The data hold about 66,000 clones, with around 74% observed a single time. The time point denotes: week 35, safety follow-up. Doses consisted of 300 ug of mutant IDH1 20-mer peptide each, paired with topical imiquimod. The material sequenced was PBMCs, taken from a glioma patient whose treatment included an IDH1 peptide vaccine. Source of these receptors: a man aged 45-65 years with glioma.

CDR3 amino acids: CAWTPGQGAYGYTF. As DNA, the CDR3 is TGTGCCTGGACCCCGGGACAGGGCGCCTATGGCTACACCTTC. The chain has TRBV30 and TRBJ1-2; TRBD1 agrees at 9 bases. CDR1 GTSNPN and CDR2 SVGIG come from the germline V gene (reference sequence). V shed 4 bases and J 4 bases; nucleotides not matched to a gene: 7. The CDR3 totals 14 residues.

The chain uses TRBV18 and TRBJ1-1; D remains ambiguous. Trimming pared 3 bases from V and 1 base from J, leaving 9 bases between. CDR1 and CDR2 from the germline V gene are KGHSH and LQKENI. The CDR3 covers 14 residues. CDR3 sequence: CASSPASQNTEAFF. CDR3 nucleotides: TGTGCCAGCTCACCCGCCAGCCAGAACACTGAAGCTTTCTTT.

The J gene is TRBJ1-2, the V gene TRBV30; 7 bases match TRBD1. The CDR3 totals 14 residues. Trimming took 4 bases from V and 0 from J; bases not matched to a gene: 5. Germline V CDR1 and CDR2: GTSNPN, SVGIG (reference sequence). The CDR3 DNA follows: TGTGCCTGGACCAGGGGGGAAACTAACTATGGCTACACCTTC. It encodes CAWTRGETNYGYTF. Together with reference TRBV30 and TRBJ1-2, the CDR3 gives the full variable domain: SQTIHQWPATLVQPVGSPLSLECTVEGTSNPNLYWYRQAAGRGLQLLFYSVGIGQISSEVPQNLSASRPQDRQFILSSKKLLLSDSGFYLCAWTRGETNYGYTFGSGTRLTVV.

The V call is TRBV18, the J call TRBJ1-5; a possible D gene is TRBD1 (5 bases). There are 15 residues in the CDR3. The germline CDR1 and CDR2 sequences are KGHSH and LQKENI. V dropped 3 bases and J dropped 2 bases, with 11 bases sitting between them. CDR3 DNA sequence: TGTGCCAGCTCACCGATAGGGGAAGGCAATCAGCCCCAGCATTTT. Encoded protein: CASSPIGEGNQPQHF.

The CDR3 nucleotides read TGTGCCAGTAGTACCAACCCGACAGGGGGGGAAAAACTGTTTTTT. As protein: CASSTNPTGGEKLFF. The chain has TRBV19 and TRBJ1-4; 9 bases align to TRBD1. Trimming took 4 bases from V and 8 from J; bases not matched to a gene: 8. This CDR3 has 15 residues. CDR1 is LNHDA, CDR2 SQIVND, per germline (reference sequence). Combining the CDR3 with reference TRBV19 and TRBJ1-4 gives the whole variable domain DGGITQSPKYLFRKEGQNVTLSCEQNLNHDAMYWYRQDPGQGLRLIYYSQIVNDFQKGDIAEGYSVSREKKESFPLTVTSAQKNPTAFYLCASSTNPTGGEKLFFGSGTQLSVL.

This clone was observed a handful of times. This may be a read error: a much more frequent sequence differs by one nucleotide. This chain connects TRBV7-9 to TRBJ1-1, with 7 bases aligning to TRBD1. The CDR3 covers 14 residues. V lost 3 bases, J lost 0 bases, and 1 base stayed unmatched. The V gene's germline CDR1 is SEHNR and CDR2 FQNEAQ (reference sequence). The CDR3 loop reads CASSLGQMNTEAFF. The CDR3 DNA reads TGTGCCAGCAGCTTGGGACAGATGAACACTGAAGCTTTCTTT.

In nucleotides, the CDR3 is TGCGCCAGCGGACCCGGGACAGGTGTATTTCAGCCCCAGCATTTT. Translating it yields CASGPGTGVFQPQHF. This chain joins TRBV10-2 and TRBJ1-5; 8 bases line up with TRBD1. The germline V gene encodes CDR1 WSHSY and CDR2 SAAADI. V gave up 8 bases and J gave up 6 bases; unmatched junction bases: 12. This CDR3 contains 15 residues.

This clone came up a few times. The V call is TRBV11-2, the J call TRBJ2-3; TRBD1 is a possible D gene (6 bases). Trimming shortened V by 6 bases and J by 6 bases, and 13 bases separated the two germline ends. CDR1 and CDR2 (germline): SGHAT, FQNNGV. The CDR3 length is 13 residues. CDR3 nucleotides: TGTGCCAGCAGTATACAGGGTGGCGATACGCAGTATTTT. As protein: CASSIQGGDTQYF.

The V call is TRBV27, the J call TRBJ1-1; D is perhaps TRBD1 (5 bases). Deletions cut 3 bases from V and 0 bases from J, with 8 bases between. Per germline, CDR1 MNHEY and CDR2 SMNVEV (reference sequence). CDR3 length: 14 amino acids. The CDR3, as DNA: TGTGCCAGCAGTTTTTTGGGGCTGAACACTGAAGCTTTCTTT. It yields the protein CASSFLGLNTEAFF.

The CDR3 bases are TGCGCCAGCAGCCCACAGGGGAGTGCTGAAAAACTGTTTTTT. Protein sequence: CASSPQGSAEKLFF. The chain recombines TRBV4-1 with TRBJ1-4; 7 bases agree with TRBD1. The CDR3 totals 14 residues. Germline CDR1 MGHRA, CDR2 YSYEKL. Trimming at V came to 4 bases and at J to 7 bases, leaving 6 bases not matched to a gene.

This chain connects TRBV2 to TRBJ1-5; 8 nucleotides line up with TRBD1. The CDR3 loop spans 14 amino acids. CDR1 is SNHLY, CDR2 FYNNEI, per germline. With 8 bases clipped from V and 7 bases from J, the junction kept 10 bases outside the gene matches. Written as DNA, the CDR3 is TGTGCCAGCTCGTGGACAGGGAAGGGCCAGCCCCAGCATTTT. It codes for CASSWTGKGQPQHF.

The J gene is TRBJ2-1, the V gene TRBV10-3, with 10 bases fitting TRBD1. The germline gives CDR1 ENHRY, CDR2 SYGVKD. CDR3 size: 13 residues. After removal of 8 bases from V and 7 bases from J, the junction contained 5 bases not matched to a gene. This CDR3 is CAISDRGRNEQFF. CDR3 DNA sequence: TGTGCCATCTCCGACAGGGGGCGGAATGAGCAGTTCTTC.

The chain joins TRBV30 to TRBJ2-7; 10 nucleotides align to TRBD2. CDR3 length: 12 residues. J gave up 3 bases and V 7 bases, and 3 bases lay outside the gene matches. Germline CDR1 is GTSNPN and CDR2 is SVGIG (reference sequence). CDR3 coding DNA: TGTGCCTCATTAGCGGGGGGCTACGAGCAGTACTTC. Translation: CASLAGGYEQYF.

This clone was seen only a few times. The gene calls are TRBV18 and TRBJ1-2; D may be TRBD1 (6 bases). The CDR3 extends over 15 amino acids. The germline CDR1 and CDR2 sequences are KGHSH and LQKENI. Deletions cut 1 base from V and 2 bases from J, with 11 bases between. The CDR3 loop is CASSPLRRGNYGYTF. The CDR3 DNA reads as TGTGCCAGCTCACCACTTCGGAGGGGGAACTATGGCTACACCTTC.

V is TRBV5-4 and J is TRBJ1-3; 9 bases align to TRBD1. This CDR3 contains 15 residues. The V gene's germline CDR1 is SGHNT and CDR2 YYREEE (reference sequence). The junction had 3 bases not matched to a gene; V was cut back by 3 bases and J by 2 bases. The CDR3 spells CASSWGQGAGNTIYF. CDR3 bases: TGTGCCAGCAGCTGGGGACAGGGAGCTGGAAACACCATATATTTT.

Here the CDR3 reads CASSLGAVGYGYTF. The CDR3 DNA reads TGTGCCAGCAGCTTAGGGGCCGTCGGCTATGGCTACACCTTC. The V gene is TRBV11-2, the J gene TRBJ1-2; D not certain. Deletions cut 1 base from V and 4 bases from J, with 10 bases between. Per germline, CDR1 SGHAT and CDR2 FQNNGV. The CDR3 length is 14 residues.

The chain carries TRBV20-1 and TRBJ1-4; no reliable D call. Trimming took 6 bases from V and 5 from J, leaving 7 bases between them. This CDR3 spans 11 amino acids. In germline, CDR1 is DFQATT, CDR2 SNEGSKA (reference sequence). Here the CDR3 reads CSAYRNEKLFF. The DNA of the CDR3 is TGCAGTGCCTACAGAAATGAAAAACTGTTTTTT.

The chain couples TRBV9 to TRBJ2-7; D remains ambiguous. From germline, CDR1 is SGDLS and CDR2 YYNGEE. CDR3 length: 15 amino acids. V was pared by 0 bases and J by 2 bases, with 12 bases between. CDR3 region: CASSVGNRHPYEQYF. CDR3 DNA: TGTGCCAGCAGCGTAGGGAACCGCCATCCCTACGAGCAGTACTTC.

The chain employs TRBV30 and TRBJ1-5; 10 bases agree with TRBD1. The CDR3 has 15 residues. Germline loops: CDR1 GTSNPN, CDR2 SVGIG (reference sequence). Trimming at V came to 1 base and at J to 6 bases, leaving 6 bases not matched to a gene. This CDR3 is CAWSGGQGQGQPQHF. The DNA for the CDR3 is TGTGCCTGGAGTGGGGGACAGGGGCAGGGTCAGCCCCAGCATTTT.

The V call is TRBV7-2, the J call TRBJ2-2; D ambiguous. The length of the CDR3 is 13 residues. The V end lost 2 bases, the J end lost 4 bases, and 5 bases lay between the germline ends. The germline gives CDR1 SGHTA, CDR2 FQGNSA. The CDR3 nucleotides are TGTGCCAGCAGCTTAATCGGCACCGGGGAGCTGTTTTTT. Amino acid sequence: CASSLIGTGELFF.